This TCR beta chain was identified in a study of identical twins. CDR1 is SEHNR, CDR2 FQNEAQ, per germline (reference sequence). Trimming removed 2 bases from V and 7 bases from J; junction bases left unmatched: 4. The CDR3 runs to 14 residues. Overall study findings and caveats: Out-of-frame alpha sequences shared by twins were enriched for low generation probability.

TCRdb used MiXCR to reprocess the 5' RACE reads, holding one entry per CDR3 protein. The table shows approximately 240,000 distinct CDR3 sequences, with over 11% occurring only once. This clonotype showed up many times. What it recognizes is unknown. Material for sequencing was memory (CD45RO+) T cells sorted from blood. The chain recombines TRBV7-9 with TRBJ2-1; 8 nucleotides agree with TRBD1. The clonotype originates from a woman younger than 30 in good health. CDR3 region: CASSLTQGENEQFF. The CDR3 DNA reads TGTGCCAGCAGCTTAACACAGGGGGAAAATGAGCAGTTCTTC.